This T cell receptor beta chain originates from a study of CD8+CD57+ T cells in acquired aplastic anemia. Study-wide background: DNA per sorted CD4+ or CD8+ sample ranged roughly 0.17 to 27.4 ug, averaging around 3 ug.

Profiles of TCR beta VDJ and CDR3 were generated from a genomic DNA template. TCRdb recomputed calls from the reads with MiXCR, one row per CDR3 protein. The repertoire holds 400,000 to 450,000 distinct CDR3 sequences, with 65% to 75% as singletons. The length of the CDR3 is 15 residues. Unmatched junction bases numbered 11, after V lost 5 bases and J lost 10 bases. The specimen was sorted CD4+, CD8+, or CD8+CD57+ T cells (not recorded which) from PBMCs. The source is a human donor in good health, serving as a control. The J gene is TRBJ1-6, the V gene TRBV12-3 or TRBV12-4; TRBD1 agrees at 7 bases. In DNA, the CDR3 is TGTGCCAGCAGTCAGGGGCAGGGGGGTTCATCACCCCTCCACTTT. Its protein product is CASSQGQGGSSPLHF.